The 13 T cell receptor beta chains reported below all come from one sample, sequenced in a study of OX40 agonist ivuxolimab in advanced cancers. The table came from immunoSEQ multiplex PCR; TCRdb's copy has only in-frame clones and leaves some out. The sample holds about 43,000 clones; 80% are singletons and the top ten take roughly 4.1%. The sample consisted of CD4+ or CD8+ T cells sorted from blood, taken in a trial of the OX40 agonist ivuxolimab. The receptor set was obtained from an adult with an advanced solid tumor such as melanoma, head and neck, liver or kidney cancer.

This clone has only one observation. J is TRBJ2-1 and V is TRBV7-7, with D possibly matching TRBD1 (6 bases). Between the trimmed V and J ends, which lost 1 base and 7 bases, there was a span of 11 bases. The CDR3 runs to 14 residues. From germline, CDR1 is SSHAT and CDR2 FNYEAQ (reference sequence). For the CDR3, the DNA is TGTGCCAGCAGCTTAGTGGCAGGGGCGAATGAGCAGTTCTTC. Residues: CASSLVAGANEQFF.

This chain links TRBV7-2 with TRBJ1-6; D not resolved. CDR3 size: 16 residues. Germline V gene sequence: CDR1 SGHTA, CDR2 FQGNSA. Trimming pared 5 bases from V and 7 bases from J, leaving 18 bases between. The CDR3 sequence is CASSESPRRHNSPLHF. The CDR3 DNA reads as TGTGCCAGCAGCGAATCCCCGAGACGACACAATTCACCCCTCCACTTT.

The chain joins TRBV9 to TRBJ1-3; unclear D gene. CDR3 length: 13 amino acids. Germline V gene lookup returns CDR1 SGDLS and CDR2 YYNGEE. V was trimmed by 2 bases and J by 4 bases, leaving 7 bases between them. The CDR3 sequence: CASSVTSGNTIYF. The DNA for the CDR3 is TGTGCCAGCAGCGTCACGTCGGGAAACACCATATATTTT.

This chain uses TRBV28 with TRBJ2-6, with D perhaps TRBD1 (5 bases). This CDR3 comprises 15 residues. Per the germline V gene, CDR1 is MDHEN and CDR2 is SYDVKM. Trimming stripped 6 bases from V and 0 bases from J, with 9 bases between. CDR3 DNA sequence: TGTGCCAGCAGCCCCCAGGGCTCTGGGGCCAACGTCCTGACTTTC. It codes for CASSPQGSGANVLTF. The complete variable domain, with remaining parts taken from reference TRBV28 and TRBJ2-6, reads DVKVTQSSRYLVKRTGEKVFLECVQDMDHENMFWYRQDPGLGLRLIYFSYDVKMKEKGDIPEGYSVSREKKERFSLILESASTNQTSMYLCASSPQGSGANVLTFGAGSRLTVL.

This chain uses TRBV4-2 with TRBJ1-1; 8 nucleotides agree with TRBD1. CDR3 length equals 17 residues. V shed 3 bases and J 4 bases; nucleotides not matched to a gene: 13. Looked up from germline, CDR1 is LGHNA and CDR2 is YNFKEQ. The CDR3 DNA follows: TGTGCCAGCAGCCAGGGGTACCAGAACAGGGGGGGCACTGAAGCTTTCTTT. Protein sequence: CASSQGYQNRGGTEAFF.

This clone was seen a single time. This rearrangement joins TRBV4-1 to TRBJ2-7, with a tentative D call TRBD1 (6 bases). Germline CDR1 MGHRA, CDR2 YSYEKL. V shed 0 bases and J shed 2 bases, with 11 bases lying between them. CDR3 size: 15 residues. In DNA, the CDR3 is TGCGCCAGCAGCCAAGATAATGGGGGCACCTACGAGCAGTACTTC. Translation: CASSQDNGGTYEQYF.

This clone was seen a handful of times. V usage is TRBV7-2 and J usage is TRBJ1-1; D might be TRBD1 (5 bases). The V end was cut by 4 bases, the J end by 1 base, with 16 bases between. Per the germline V gene, CDR1 is SGHTA and CDR2 is FQGNSA. The CDR3 loop spans 16 amino acids. CDR3 sequence reads: CASSSTPGFKNTEAFF. CDR3 DNA: TGTGCCAGCAGCTCCACCCCAGGGTTTAAGAACACTGAAGCTTTCTTT.

The J gene is TRBJ2-5, the V gene TRBV12-5; D possibly corresponds to TRBD1 (6 bases). The CDR3 is made up of 14 amino acids. Germline V gene lookup returns CDR1 LGHNT and CDR2 FRNRAP. V shed 6 bases and J shed 5 bases, with 16 bases lying between them. The CDR3 loop reads CASGRDKTFETQYF. As DNA, the CDR3 is TGTGCTAGTGGGAGGGACAAGACGTTCGAGACCCAGTACTTC.

The V and J genes are TRBV19 and TRBJ2-1; D ambiguous. The germline gives CDR1 LNHDA, CDR2 SQIVND (reference sequence). Trimming left V 5 bases short and J 4 bases short, with 12 bases between. This CDR3 spans 14 amino acids. The CDR3 sequence: CASSDGRLYNEQFF. DNA of the CDR3: TGTGCCAGTAGTGACGGCAGGCTATACAATGAGCAGTTCTTC.

The genes are TRBV18 and TRBJ2-1; 9 bases match TRBD1. V was pared by 3 bases and J by 3 bases, with 6 bases of the junction left unmatched. Germline V lookup: CDR1 KGHSH, CDR2 LQKENI. The CDR3 is 16 residues long. CDR3: CASSPSTGGFYNEQFF. The DNA for the CDR3 is TGTGCCAGCTCACCTTCGACAGGGGGATTCTACAATGAGCAGTTCTTC.

The chain is built from TRBV7-2 and TRBJ2-7; D gene unclear. In germline, CDR1 is SGHTA, CDR2 FQGNSA. The CDR3 is 10 residues long. Trimming took off 2 bases at V and 6 bases at J, with 2 bases between the two ends. The DNA for the CDR3 is TGTGCCAGCAGCTTACCCGAGCAGTACTTC. As protein: CASSLPEQYF.

The rearrangement uses TRBV30 and TRBJ1-3; unclear D gene. Germline CDR1 GTSNPN, CDR2 SVGIG (reference sequence). V shed 2 bases and J shed 1 base, with 6 bases lying between them. The CDR3 is made up of 13 amino acids. The CDR3 is CAWSQISGNTIYF. In DNA form, the CDR3 reads TGTGCCTGGAGTCAGATATCTGGAAACACCATATATTTT.

The chain carries TRBV7-9 and TRBJ1-1; D is undetermined. This CDR3 region has 11 residues. Germline CDR1 and CDR2: SEHNR and FQNEAQ (reference sequence). V was cut by 5 bases and J by 6 bases, with 7 bases left in between. The CDR3 bases are TGTGCCAGCAGCCGGGTGTCTGAAGCTTTCTTT. Its protein product is CASSRVSEAFF. Drawing the rest from reference TRBV7-9 and TRBJ1-1, the complete variable domain is DTGVSQNPRHKITKRGQNVTFRCDPISEHNRLYWYRQTLGQGPEFLTYFQNEAQLEKSRLLSDRFSAERPKGSFSTLEIQRTEQGDSAMYLCASSRVSEAFFGQGTRLTVV.